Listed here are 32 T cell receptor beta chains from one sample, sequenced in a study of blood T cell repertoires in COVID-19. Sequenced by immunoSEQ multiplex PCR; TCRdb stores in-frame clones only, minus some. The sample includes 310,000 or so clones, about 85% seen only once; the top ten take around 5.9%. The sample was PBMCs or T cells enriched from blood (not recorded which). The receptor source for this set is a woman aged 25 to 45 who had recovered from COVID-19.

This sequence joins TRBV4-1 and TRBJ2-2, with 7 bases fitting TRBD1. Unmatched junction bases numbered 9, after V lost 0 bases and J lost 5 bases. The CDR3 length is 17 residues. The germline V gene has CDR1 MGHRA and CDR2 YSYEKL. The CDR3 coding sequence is TGCGCCAGCAGCCAAGAAGGGACAGAAGTGTGGACCGGGGAGCTGTTTTTT. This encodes CASSQEGTEVWTGELFF.

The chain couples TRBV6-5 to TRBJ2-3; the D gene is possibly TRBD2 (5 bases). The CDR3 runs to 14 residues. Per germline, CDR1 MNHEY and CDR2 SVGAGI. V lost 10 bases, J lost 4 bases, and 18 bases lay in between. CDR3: CAIRAPDGADTQYF. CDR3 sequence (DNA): TGTGCCATCCGGGCCCCAGACGGGGCAGATACGCAGTATTTT.

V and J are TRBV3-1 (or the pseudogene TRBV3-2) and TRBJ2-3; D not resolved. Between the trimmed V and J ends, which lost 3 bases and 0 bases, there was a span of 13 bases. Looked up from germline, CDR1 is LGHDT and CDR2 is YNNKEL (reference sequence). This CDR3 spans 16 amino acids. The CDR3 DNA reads TGTGCCAGCAGCCATTATTTGGCGGCTAGCACAGATACGCAGTATTTT. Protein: CASSHYLAASTDTQYF.

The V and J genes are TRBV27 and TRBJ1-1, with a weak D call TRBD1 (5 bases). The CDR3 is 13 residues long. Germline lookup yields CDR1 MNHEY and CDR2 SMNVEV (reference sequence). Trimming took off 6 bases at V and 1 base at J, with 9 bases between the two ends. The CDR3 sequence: CASSITGNTEAFF. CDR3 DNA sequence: TGTGCCAGCAGCATAACAGGGAACACTGAAGCTTTCTTT.

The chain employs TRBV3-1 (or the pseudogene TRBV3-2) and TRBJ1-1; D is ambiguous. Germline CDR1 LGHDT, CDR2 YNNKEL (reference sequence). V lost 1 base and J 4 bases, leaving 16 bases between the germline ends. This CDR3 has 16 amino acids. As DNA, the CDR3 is TGTGCCAGCAGCCAAGGGAGACTGCCTAGTCCCACTGAAGCTTTCTTT. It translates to CASSQGRLPSPTEAFF.

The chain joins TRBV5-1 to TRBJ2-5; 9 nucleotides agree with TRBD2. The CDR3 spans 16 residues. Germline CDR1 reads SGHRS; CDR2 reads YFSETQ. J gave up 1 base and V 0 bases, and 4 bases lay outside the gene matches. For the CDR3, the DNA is TGCGCCAGCAGCTTGGTAACTAGCGGGTTCCAAGAGACCCAGTACTTC. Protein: CASSLVTSGFQETQYF.

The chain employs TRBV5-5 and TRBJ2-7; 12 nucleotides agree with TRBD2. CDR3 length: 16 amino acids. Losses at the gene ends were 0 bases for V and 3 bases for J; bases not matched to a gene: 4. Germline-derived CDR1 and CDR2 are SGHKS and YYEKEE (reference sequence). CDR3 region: CASSLGLAGARYEQYF. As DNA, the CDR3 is TGTGCCAGCAGCTTGGGACTAGCGGGGGCCCGCTACGAGCAGTACTTC.

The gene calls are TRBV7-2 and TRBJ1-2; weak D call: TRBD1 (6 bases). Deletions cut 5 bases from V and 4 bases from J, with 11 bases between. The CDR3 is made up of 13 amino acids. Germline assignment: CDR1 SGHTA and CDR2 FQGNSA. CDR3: CASSPGQLYGYTF. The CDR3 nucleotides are TGTGCCAGCAGCCCAGGACAGCTCTATGGCTACACCTTC. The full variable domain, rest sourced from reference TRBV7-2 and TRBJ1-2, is GAGVSQSPSNKVTEKGKDVELRCDPISGHTALYWYRQSLGQGLEFLIYFQGNSAPDKSGLPSDRFSAERTGGSVSTLTIQRTQQEDSAVYLCASSPGQLYGYTFGSGTRLTVV.

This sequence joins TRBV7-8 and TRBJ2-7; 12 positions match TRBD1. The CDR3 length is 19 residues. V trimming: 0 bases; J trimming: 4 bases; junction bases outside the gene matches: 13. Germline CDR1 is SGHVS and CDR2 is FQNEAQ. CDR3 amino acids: CASSLALGAGQGARYEQYF. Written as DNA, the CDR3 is TGTGCCAGCAGCTTAGCGCTGGGGGCGGGACAGGGGGCGCGATACGAGCAGTACTTC.

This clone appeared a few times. The CDR3 is CASSSMTDLIHGYTF. DNA for the CDR3: TGTGCCAGCAGCTCTATGACAGACCTAATTCATGGCTACACCTTC. The V and J genes are TRBV7-9 and TRBJ1-2; D might be TRBD1 (5 bases). There are 15 residues in the CDR3. Trimming took off 4 bases at V and 6 bases at J, with 18 bases between the two ends. CDR1 and CDR2 from the germline V gene are SEHNR and FQNEAQ (reference sequence).

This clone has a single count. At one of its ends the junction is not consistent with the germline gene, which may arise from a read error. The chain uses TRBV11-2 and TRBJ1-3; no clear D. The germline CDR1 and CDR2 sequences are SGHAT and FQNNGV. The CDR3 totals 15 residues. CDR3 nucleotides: TGTGCCAGCAGCTTAGAGGAGGGTATGGGAAGCACCATATATTTT. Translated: CASSLEEGMGSTIYF.

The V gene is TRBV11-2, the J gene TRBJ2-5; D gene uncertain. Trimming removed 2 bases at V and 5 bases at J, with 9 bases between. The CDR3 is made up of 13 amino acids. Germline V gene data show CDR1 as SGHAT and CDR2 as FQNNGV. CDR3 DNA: TGTGCCAGCAGCTTATATTGGGCGGAGACCCAGTACTTC. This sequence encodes CASSLYWAETQYF.

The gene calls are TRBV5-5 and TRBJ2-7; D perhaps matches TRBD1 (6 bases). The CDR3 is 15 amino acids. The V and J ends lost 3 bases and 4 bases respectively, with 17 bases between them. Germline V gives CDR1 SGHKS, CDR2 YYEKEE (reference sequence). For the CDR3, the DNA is TGTGCCAGCAGCTCTGGCCAGGGGACGTCGTACGAGCAGTACTTC. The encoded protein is CASSSGQGTSYEQYF.

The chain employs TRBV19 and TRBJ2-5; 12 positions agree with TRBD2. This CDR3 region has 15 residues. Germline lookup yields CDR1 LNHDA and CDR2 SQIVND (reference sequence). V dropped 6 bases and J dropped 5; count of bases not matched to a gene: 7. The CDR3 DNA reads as TGTGCCAGTAGCCCTCTAGCGGGGGGGCGGGAGACCCAGTACTTC. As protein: CASSPLAGGRETQYF.

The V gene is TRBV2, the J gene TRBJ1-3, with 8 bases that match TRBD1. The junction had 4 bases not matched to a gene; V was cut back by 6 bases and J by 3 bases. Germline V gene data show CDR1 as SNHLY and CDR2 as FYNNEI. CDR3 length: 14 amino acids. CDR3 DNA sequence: TGTGCCAGCAGCAGGGGGCAGGGTGGAAACACCATATATTTT. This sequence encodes CASSRGQGGNTIYF.

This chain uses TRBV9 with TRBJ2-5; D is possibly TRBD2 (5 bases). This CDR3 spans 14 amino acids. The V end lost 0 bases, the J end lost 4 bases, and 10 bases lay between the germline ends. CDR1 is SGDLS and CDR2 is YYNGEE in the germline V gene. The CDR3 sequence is CASSVDGVGETQYF. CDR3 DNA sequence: TGTGCCAGCAGCGTAGACGGGGTCGGAGAGACCCAGTACTTC.

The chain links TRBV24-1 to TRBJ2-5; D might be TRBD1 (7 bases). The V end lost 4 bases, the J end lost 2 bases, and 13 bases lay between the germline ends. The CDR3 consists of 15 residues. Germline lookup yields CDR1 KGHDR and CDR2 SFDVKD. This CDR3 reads CATSEGGQPQETQYF. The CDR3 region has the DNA TGTGCCACCAGTGAGGGGGGACAGCCTCAAGAGACCCAGTACTTC.

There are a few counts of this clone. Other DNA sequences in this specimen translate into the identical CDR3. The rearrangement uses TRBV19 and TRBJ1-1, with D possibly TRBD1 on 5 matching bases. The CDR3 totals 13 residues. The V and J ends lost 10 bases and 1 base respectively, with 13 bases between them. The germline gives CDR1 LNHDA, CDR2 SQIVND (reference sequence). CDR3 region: CATKGHKNTEAFF. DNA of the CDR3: TGTGCCACAAAAGGACATAAGAACACTGAAGCTTTCTTT.

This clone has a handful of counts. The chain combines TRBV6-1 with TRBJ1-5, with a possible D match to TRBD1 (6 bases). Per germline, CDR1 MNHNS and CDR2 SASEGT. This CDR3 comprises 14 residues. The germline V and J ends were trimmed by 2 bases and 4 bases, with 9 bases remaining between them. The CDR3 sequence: CASSERTANQPQHF. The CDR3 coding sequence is TGTGCCAGCAGTGAACGGACAGCTAATCAGCCCCAGCATTTT.

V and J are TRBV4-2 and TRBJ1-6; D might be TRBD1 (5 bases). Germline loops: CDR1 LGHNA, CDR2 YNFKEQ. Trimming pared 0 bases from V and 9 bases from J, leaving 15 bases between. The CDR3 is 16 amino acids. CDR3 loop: CASSQEGSGGPSPLHF. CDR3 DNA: TGTGCCAGCAGCCAAGAAGGTTCGGGGGGTCCTTCACCCCTCCACTTT.

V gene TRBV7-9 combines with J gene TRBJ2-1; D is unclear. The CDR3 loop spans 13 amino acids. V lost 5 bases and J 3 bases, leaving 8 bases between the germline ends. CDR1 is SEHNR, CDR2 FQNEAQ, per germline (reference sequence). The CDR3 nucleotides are TGTGCCAGCAGCCCCGTCCTCTACAATGAGCAGTTCTTC. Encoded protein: CASSPVLYNEQFF. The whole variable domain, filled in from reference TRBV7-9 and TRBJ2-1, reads DTGVSQNPRHKITKRGQNVTFRCDPISEHNRLYWYRQTLGQGPEFLTYFQNEAQLEKSRLLSDRFSAERPKGSFSTLEIQRTEQGDSAMYLCASSPVLYNEQFFGPGTRLTVL.

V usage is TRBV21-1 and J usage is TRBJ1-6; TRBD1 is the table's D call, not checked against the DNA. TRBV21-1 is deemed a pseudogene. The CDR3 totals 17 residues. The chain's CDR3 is CASSYPFPGQTNSPLHF. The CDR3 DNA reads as TGTGCCAGCAGCTACCCGTTTCCGGGACAGACCAATTCACCCCTCCACTTT.

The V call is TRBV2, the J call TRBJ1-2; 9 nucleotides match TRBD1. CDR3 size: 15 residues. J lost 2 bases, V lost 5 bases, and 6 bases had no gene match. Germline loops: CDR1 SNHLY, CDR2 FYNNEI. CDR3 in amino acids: CASSSGTGPNYGYTF. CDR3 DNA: TGTGCCAGCAGTTCCGGGACAGGGCCGAACTATGGCTACACCTTC.

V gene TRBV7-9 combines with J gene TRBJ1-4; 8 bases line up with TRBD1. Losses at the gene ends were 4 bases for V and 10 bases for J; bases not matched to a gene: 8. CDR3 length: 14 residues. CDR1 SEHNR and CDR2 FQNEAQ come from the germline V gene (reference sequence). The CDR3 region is CASSSLRTGRKLFF. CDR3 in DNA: TGTGCCAGCAGCTCCCTTAGGACAGGGCGAAAACTGTTTTTT. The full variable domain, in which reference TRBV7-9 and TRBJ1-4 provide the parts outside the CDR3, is DTGVSQNPRHKITKRGQNVTFRCDPISEHNRLYWYRQTLGQGPEFLTYFQNEAQLEKSRLLSDRFSAERPKGSFSTLEIQRTEQGDSAMYLCASSSLRTGRKLFFGSGTQLSVL.

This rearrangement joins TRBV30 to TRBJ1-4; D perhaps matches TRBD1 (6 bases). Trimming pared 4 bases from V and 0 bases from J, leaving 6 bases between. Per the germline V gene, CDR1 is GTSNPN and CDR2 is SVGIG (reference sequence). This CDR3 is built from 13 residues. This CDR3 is CAWTGATNEKLFF. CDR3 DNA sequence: TGTGCCTGGACAGGGGCAACTAATGAAAAACTGTTTTTT.

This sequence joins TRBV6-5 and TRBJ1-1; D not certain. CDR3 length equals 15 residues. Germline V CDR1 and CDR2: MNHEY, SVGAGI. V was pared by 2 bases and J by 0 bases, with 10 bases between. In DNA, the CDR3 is TGTGCCAGCAGTTACGGGCAGCTAATGAACACTGAAGCTTTCTTT. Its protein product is CASSYGQLMNTEAFF.

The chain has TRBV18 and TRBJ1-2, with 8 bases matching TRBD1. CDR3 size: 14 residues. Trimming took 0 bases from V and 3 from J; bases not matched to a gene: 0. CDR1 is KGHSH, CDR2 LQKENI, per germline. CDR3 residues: CASSPPDRDYGYTF. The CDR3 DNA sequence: TGTGCCAGCTCACCACCGGACAGGGACTATGGCTACACCTTC.

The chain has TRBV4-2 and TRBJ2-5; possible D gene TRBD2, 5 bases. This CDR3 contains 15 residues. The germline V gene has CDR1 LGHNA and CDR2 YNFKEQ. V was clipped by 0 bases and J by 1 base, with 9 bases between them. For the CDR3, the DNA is TGTGCCAGCAGCCAAGATTGGCTAGCCCAAGAGACCCAGTACTTC. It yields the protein CASSQDWLAQETQYF.

The CDR3 sequence: CASSTRTGGRRDTQYF. As DNA, the CDR3 is TGTGCCAGCAGCACCCGGACAGGGGGCCGGCGAGATACGCAGTATTTT. V and J are TRBV21-1 and TRBJ2-3; the D call in the table, TRBD1, was not verified against the DNA. TRBV21-1 is recorded as a pseudogene. The CDR3 covers 16 residues.

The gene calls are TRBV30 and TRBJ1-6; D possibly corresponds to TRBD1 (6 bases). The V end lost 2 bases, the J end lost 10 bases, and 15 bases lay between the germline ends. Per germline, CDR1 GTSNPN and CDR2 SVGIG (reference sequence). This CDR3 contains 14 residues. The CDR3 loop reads CAWSTPGGGSPLHF. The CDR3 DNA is TGTGCCTGGAGTACCCCGGGGGGCGGGTCACCCCTCCACTTT.

Here the CDR3 DNA reads TGTGCCAGTAAGGGGACTAGCGGCACAGATACGCAGTATTTT. Protein sequence: CASKGTSGTDTQYF. The V call is TRBV19, the J call TRBJ2-3; 10 bases fit TRBD2. The CDR3 extends over 14 amino acids. CDR1 and CDR2 from the germline V gene are LNHDA and SQIVND (reference sequence). J was trimmed by 1 base and V by 7 bases; bases with no gene match: 2.

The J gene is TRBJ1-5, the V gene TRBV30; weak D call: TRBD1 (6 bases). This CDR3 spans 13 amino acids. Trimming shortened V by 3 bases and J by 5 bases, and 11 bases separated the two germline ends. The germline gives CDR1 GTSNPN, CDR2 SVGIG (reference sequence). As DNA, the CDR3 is TGTGCCTGGAGCCGGGCAGGGGATCAGCCCCAGCATTTT. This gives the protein CAWSRAGDQPQHF.